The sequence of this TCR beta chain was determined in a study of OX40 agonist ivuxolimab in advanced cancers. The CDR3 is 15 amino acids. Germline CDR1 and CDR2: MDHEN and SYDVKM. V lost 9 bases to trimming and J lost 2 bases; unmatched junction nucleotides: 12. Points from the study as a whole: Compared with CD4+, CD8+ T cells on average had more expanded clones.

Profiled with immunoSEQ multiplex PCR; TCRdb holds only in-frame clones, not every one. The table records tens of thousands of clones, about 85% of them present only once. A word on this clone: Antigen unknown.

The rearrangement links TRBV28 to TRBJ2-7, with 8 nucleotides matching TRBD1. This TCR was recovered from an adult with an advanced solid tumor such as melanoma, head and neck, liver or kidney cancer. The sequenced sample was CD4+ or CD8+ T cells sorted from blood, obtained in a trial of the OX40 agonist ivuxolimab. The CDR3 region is CASTFTGGKTYEQYF. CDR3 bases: TGTGCCAGTACATTCACAGGGGGAAAGACCTACGAGCAGTACTTC.